A selection of T cell receptor beta chains follows, all from one sample in a study of monozygotic twins with inflammatory bowel disease. After re-calling the 5' RACE reads, TCRdb lists one entry per CDR3 protein, DNA absent. The sample's table shows about 380,000 distinct CDR3 sequences. The sample taken for sequencing was blood. These receptor sequences come from a human donor with ulcerative colitis or Crohn's disease, or a healthy co-twin of an affected twin (not recorded which). CDR3s include the opening cysteine and the closing phenylalanine or tryptophan.

v_gene,j_gene,CDR3aa
TRBV4-3,TRBJ1-5,CASSQDLTYDQPQHF
TRBV7-9,TRBJ2-1,CASSFLRTSGFGNEQFF
TRBV2,TRBJ2-5,CASGRDRDSETQYF
TRBV6-5,TRBJ2-3,CASSYTRTDTQYF
TRBV24-1,TRBJ2-7,CATSARGPDGTYEQYF
TRBV4-3,TRBJ1-6,CASSQDVLGGRSPLHF
TRBV6-5,TRBJ2-7,CASSSRQERYEQYF
TRBV12-3/TRBV12-4,TRBJ2-5,CASSPSGTGDRTQYF
TRBV5-4,TRBJ2-7,CASSSLESEQYF
TRBV13,TRBJ2-1,CASSFRVSYNEQFF
TRBV11-2,TRBJ1-1,CASSPGQGGRDTEAFF
TRBV29-1,TRBJ2-7,CSVRTGPNYEQYF
TRBV24-1,TRBJ2-6,CATSDGGTGANVLTF
TRBV5-8,TRBJ1-3,CASSIGTLNSGNTIYF